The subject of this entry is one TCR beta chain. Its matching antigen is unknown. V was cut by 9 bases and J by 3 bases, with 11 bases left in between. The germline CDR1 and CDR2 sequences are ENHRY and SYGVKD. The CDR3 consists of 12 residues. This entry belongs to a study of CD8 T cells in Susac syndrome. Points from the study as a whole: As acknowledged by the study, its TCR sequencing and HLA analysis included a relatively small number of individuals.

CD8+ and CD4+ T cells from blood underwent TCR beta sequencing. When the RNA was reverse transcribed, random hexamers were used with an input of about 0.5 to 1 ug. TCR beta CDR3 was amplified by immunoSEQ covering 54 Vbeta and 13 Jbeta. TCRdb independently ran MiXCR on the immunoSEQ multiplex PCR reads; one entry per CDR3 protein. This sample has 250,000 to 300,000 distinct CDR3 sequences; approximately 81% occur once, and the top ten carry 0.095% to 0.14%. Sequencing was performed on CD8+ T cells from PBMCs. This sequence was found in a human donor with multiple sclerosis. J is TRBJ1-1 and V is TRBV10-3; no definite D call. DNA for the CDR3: TGTGCCATTAGGGAGAGGGACACTGAAGCTTTCTTT. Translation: CAIRERDTEAFF.